This T cell receptor beta chain was observed in a study of cytomegalovirus exposure and HLA in healthy donors. Whole-study context: A later analysis reported the same platform for the 100 to 150 validation repertoires and the roughly 700 first-cohort repertoires. Study results and caveats: The study recorded around 160 TCR beta chains that were cytomegalovirus-associated.

The protocol was immunoSEQ multiplex PCR, while the TCRdb copy is restricted to in-frame clones and leaves out a portion. This table holds 190,000 or so clones, roughly 88% found once. As for this clone: Its cognate antigen is unknown.

Per germline, CDR1 SNHLY and CDR2 FYNNEI. CDR3 size: 14 residues. The V end lost 3 bases, the J end lost 3 bases, and 12 bases lay between the germline ends. Input material: PBMCs. V and J are TRBV2 and TRBJ2-7, with D possibly matching TRBD2 (5 bases). The sequence was collected from a woman in her thirties in good health and CMV-seropositive. The CDR3 is CASSEGSAHYEQYF. CDR3 coding DNA: TGTGCCAGCAGTGAGGGGAGCGCCCACTACGAGCAGTACTTC.